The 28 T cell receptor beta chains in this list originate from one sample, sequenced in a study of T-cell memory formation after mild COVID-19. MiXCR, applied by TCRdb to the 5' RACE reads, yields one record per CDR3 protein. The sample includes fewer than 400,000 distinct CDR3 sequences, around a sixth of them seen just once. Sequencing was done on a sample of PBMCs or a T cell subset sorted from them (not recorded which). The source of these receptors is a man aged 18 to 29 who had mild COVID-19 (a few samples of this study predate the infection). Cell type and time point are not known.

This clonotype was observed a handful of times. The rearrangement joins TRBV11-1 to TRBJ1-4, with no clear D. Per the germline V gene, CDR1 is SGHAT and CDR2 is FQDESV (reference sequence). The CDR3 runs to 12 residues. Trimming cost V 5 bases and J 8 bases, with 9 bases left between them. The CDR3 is CASSLNGEKLFF. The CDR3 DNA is TGTGCCAGCAGCCTAAACGGCGAAAAACTGTTTTTT. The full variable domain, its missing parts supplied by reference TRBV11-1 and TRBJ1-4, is EAEVAQSPRYKITEKSQAVAFWCDPISGHATLYWYRQILGQGPELLVQFQDESVVDDSQLPKDRFSAERLKGVDSTLKIQPAELGDSAMYLCASSLNGEKLFFGSGTQLSVL.

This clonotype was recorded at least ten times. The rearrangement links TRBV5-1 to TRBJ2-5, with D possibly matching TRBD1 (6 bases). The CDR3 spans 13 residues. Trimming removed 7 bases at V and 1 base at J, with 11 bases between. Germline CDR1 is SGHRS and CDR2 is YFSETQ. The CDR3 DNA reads TGCGCCAGCTTCCGGGACACCCAAGAGACCCAGTACTTC. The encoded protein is CASFRDTQETQYF.

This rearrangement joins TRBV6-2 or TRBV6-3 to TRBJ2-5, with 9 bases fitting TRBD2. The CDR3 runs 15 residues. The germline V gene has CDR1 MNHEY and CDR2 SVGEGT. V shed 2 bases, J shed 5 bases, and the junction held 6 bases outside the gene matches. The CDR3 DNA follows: TGTGCCAGCAGTTACAGGGCTAGCGGGGAGGAGACCCAGTACTTC. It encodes CASSYRASGEETQYF.

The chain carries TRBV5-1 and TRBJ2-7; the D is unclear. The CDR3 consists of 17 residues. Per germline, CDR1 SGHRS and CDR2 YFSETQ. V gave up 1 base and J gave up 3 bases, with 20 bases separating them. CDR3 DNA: TGCGCCAGCAGCTTGAAGATCCAAGGGAATTATATCTACGAGCAGTACTTC. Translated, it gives CASSLKIQGNYIYEQYF.

CDR3 coding DNA: TGTGCCAGCAGTTATCCCCCGGGACTCGACTACAATGAGCAGTTCTTC. This codes for CASSYPPGLDYNEQFF. V and J are TRBV6-2 or TRBV6-3 and TRBJ2-1; D might be TRBD2 (6 bases). This CDR3 comprises 16 residues. V lost 3 bases and J 3 bases, leaving 15 bases between the germline ends. CDR1 and CDR2 (germline): MNHEY, SVGEGT.

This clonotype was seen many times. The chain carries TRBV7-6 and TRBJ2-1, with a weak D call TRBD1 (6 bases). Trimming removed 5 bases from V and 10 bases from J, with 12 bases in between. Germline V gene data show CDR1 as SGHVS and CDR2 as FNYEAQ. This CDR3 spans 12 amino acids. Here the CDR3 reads CASSLRGGEQFF. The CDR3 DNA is TGTGCCAGCAGCCTCAGGGGCGGGGAGCAGTTCTTC.

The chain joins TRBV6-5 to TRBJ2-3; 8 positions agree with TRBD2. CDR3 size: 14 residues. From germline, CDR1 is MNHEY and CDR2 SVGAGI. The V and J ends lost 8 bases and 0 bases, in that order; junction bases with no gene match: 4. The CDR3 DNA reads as TGTGCCAGCGTTCCGGGGGGGAGCACAGATACGCAGTATTTT. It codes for CASVPGGSTDTQYF.

The DNA of the CDR3 is TGTGCCAGCAGTTATTCGGCCGCTAACTATGGCTACACCTTC. Amino acid sequence: CASSYSAANYGYTF. This chain connects TRBV6-6 to TRBJ1-2, with D uncertain. The CDR3 is made up of 14 amino acids. Trimming shortened V by 3 bases and J by 0 bases, and 8 bases separated the two germline ends. Germline CDR1 and CDR2: MNHNY and SVGAGI (reference sequence).

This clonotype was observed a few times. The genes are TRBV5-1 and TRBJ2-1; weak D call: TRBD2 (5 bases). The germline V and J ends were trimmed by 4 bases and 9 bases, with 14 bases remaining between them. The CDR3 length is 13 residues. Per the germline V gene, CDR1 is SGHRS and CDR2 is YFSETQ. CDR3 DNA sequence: TGCGCCAGCAGCCATGGGCTAGGAGGTGAGCAGTTCTTC. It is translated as CASSHGLGGEQFF.

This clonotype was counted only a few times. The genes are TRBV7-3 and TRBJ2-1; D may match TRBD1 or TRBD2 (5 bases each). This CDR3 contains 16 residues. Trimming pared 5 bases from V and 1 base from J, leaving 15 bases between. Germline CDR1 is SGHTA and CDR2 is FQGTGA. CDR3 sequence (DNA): TGTGCCAGCAGCCCAAGCTGGGGCGGGTCCTACAATGAGCAGTTCTTC. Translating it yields CASSPSWGGSYNEQFF.

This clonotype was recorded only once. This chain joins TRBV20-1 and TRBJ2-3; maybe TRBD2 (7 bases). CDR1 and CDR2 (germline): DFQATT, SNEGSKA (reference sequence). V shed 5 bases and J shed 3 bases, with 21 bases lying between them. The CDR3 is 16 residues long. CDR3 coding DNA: TGCAGTGCTGTTCCCCTCCGGGGGGCCCGGACAGATACGCAGTATTTT. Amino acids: CSAVPLRGARTDTQYF.

CDR3 sequence reads: CASSSQGQLGTDTQYF. The CDR3 DNA is TGTGCCAGCAGCTCCCAAGGACAGCTGGGCACAGATACGCAGTATTTT. The J gene is TRBJ2-3, the V gene TRBV13; a possible D gene is TRBD1 (6 bases). With 4 bases removed from V and 1 base from J, the gap between germline ends came to 15 bases. From germline, CDR1 is PRHDT and CDR2 FYEKMQ (reference sequence). The CDR3 consists of 16 residues.

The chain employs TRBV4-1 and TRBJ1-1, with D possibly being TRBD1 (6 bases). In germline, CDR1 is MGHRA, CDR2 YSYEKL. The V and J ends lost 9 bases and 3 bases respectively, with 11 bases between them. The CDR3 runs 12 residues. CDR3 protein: CASSAGDTEAFF. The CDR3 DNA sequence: TGCGCCAGTTCTGCAGGGGACACTGAAGCTTTCTTT.

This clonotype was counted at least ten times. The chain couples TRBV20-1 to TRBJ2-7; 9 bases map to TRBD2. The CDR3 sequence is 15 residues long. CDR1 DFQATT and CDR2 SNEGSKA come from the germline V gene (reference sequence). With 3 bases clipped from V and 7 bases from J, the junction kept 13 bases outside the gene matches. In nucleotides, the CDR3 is TGCAGTGCTAGGTCGTGGTTAGCGGGGGCGGGGGAGCAGTACTTC. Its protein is CSARSWLAGAGEQYF.

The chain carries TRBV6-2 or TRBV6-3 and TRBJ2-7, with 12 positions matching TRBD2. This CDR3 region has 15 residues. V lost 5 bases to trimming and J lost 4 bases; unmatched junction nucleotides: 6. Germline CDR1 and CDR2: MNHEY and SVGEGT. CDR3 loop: CASSALAGGPYEQYV. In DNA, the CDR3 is TGTGCCAGCAGTGCACTAGCGGGGGGACCTTACGAGCAGTACGTC.

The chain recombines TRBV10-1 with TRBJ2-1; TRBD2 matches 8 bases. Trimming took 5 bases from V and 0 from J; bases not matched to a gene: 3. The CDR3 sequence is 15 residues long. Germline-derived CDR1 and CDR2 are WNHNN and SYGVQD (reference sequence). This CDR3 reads CASSMGTSSYNEQFF. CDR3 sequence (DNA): TGCGCCAGCAGTATGGGGACTAGCTCCTACAATGAGCAGTTCTTC.

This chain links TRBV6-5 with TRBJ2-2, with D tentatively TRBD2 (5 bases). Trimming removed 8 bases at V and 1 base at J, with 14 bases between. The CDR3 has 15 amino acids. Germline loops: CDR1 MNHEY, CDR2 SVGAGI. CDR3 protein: CASCLSAWNTGELFF. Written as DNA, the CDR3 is TGTGCCAGCTGCCTTAGCGCCTGGAACACCGGGGAGCTGTTTTTT.

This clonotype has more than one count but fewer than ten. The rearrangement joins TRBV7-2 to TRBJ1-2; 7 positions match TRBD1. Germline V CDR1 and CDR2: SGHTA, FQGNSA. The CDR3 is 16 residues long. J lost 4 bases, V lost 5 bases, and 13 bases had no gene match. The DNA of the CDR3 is TGTGCCAGCAGCCTCACCCGGGACAGCGGAGTCTATGGCTACACCTTC. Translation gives CASSLTRDSGVYGYTF.

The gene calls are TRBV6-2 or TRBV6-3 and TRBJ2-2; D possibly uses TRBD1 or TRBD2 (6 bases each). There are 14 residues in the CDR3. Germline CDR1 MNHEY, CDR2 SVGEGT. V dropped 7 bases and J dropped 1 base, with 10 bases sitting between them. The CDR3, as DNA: TGTGCCAGCACCGGAGGGGGGAACACCGGGGAGCTGTTTTTT. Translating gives CASTGGGNTGELFF.

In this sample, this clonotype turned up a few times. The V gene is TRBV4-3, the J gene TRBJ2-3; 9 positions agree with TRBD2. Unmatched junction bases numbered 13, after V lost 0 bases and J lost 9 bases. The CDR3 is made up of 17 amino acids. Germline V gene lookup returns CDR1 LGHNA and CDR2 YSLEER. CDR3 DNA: TGCGCCAGCAGCCAAGAGTCGGCGGCGGGGGGGCCTGGCACGCAGTATTTT. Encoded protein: CASSQESAAGGPGTQYF.

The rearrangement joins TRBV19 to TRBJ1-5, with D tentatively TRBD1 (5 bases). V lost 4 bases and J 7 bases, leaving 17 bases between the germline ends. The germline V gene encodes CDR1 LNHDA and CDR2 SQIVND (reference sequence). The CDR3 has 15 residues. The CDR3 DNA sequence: TGTGCCAGTAGTACCCCAGGGACCGAGGGGCAGCCCCAGCATTTT. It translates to CASSTPGTEGQPQHF. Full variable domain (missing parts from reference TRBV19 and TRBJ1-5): DGGITQSPKYLFRKEGQNVTLSCEQNLNHDAMYWYRQDPGQGLRLIYYSQIVNDFQKGDIAEGYSVSREKKESFPLTVTSAQKNPTAFYLCASSTPGTEGQPQHFGDGTRLSIL.

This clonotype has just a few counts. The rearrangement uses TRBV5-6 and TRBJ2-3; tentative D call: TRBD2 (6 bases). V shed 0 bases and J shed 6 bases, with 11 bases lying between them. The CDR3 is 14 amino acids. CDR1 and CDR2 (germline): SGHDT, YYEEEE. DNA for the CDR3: TGTGCCAGCAGCTTGGTTACTAGCCCCGATACGCAGTATTTT. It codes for CASSLVTSPDTQYF.

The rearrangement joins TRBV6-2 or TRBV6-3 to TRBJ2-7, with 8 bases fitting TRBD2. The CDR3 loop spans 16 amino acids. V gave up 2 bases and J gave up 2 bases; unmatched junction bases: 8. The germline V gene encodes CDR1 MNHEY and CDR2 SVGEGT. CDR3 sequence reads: CASSYPLQRGTYEQYF. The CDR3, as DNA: TGTGCCAGCAGTTACCCCCTGCAGCGGGGGACCTACGAGCAGTACTTC.

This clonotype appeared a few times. CDR3 sequence reads: CASSRGLGDRIEQYF. Written as DNA, the CDR3 is TGCGCCAGCAGCCGGGGTTTGGGGGATCGCATCGAGCAGTACTTC. The genes are TRBV5-1 and TRBJ2-7; D tentatively reads TRBD1 or TRBD2 (5 bases each). This CDR3 has 15 amino acids. V dropped 4 bases and J dropped 6 bases, with 20 bases sitting between them. Looked up from germline, CDR1 is SGHRS and CDR2 is YFSETQ.

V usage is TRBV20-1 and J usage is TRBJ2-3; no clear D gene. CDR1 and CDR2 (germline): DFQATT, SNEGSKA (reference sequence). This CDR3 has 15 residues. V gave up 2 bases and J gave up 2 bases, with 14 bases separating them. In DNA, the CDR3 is TGCAGTGCTAGACTGGCGGTAGAGCCCACAGATACGCAGTATTTT. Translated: CSARLAVEPTDTQYF.

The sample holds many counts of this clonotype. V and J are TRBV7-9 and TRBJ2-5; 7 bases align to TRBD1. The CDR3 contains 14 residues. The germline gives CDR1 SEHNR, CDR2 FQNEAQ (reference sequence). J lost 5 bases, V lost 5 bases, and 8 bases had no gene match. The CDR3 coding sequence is TGTGCCAGCAGCCTCTACAGGGGTGAGGAGACCCAGTACTTC. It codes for CASSLYRGEETQYF.

CDR3 protein: CAISVRDGDTQYF. The DNA of the CDR3 is TGTGCCATCAGCGTCCGTGACGGAGATACGCAGTATTTT. The chain uses TRBV10-3 and TRBJ2-3, with D hard to call. The V end was cut by 6 bases, the J end by 5 bases, with 12 bases between. Germline assignment: CDR1 ENHRY and CDR2 SYGVKD. This CDR3 is built from 13 residues.

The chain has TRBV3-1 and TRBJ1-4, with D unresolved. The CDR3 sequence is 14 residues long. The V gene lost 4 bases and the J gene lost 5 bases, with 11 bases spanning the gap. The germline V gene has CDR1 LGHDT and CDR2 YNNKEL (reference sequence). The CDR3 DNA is TGTGCCAGCAGCCGGAGATATTCGAATGAAAAACTGTTTTTT. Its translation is CASSRRYSNEKLFF. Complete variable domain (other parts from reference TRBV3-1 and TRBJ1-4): DTAVSQTPKYLVTQMGNDKSIKCEQNLGHDTMYWYKQDSKKFLKIMFSYNNKELIINETVPNRFSPKSPDKAHLNLHINSLELGDSAVYFCASSRRYSNEKLFFGSGTQLSVL.